This TCR beta chain was identified during a study of blood T cell repertoires in COVID-19. Study summary: Spain, Italy and the United States supplied samples that represented acute and convalescent COVID-19. T cells, B-cell-depleted T cells, or PBMCs provided the cDNA or gDNA that served as material.

Per the original methods: Reference gene primer amplification in the assay estimated nucleated cell counts. The assay was immunoSEQ multiplex PCR, and TCRdb's table has in-frame clones only and misses some. That table furnishes V, J and clone size, whereas the DNA furnished D and trimming. In the table there are about 220,000 clones, approximately 83% of which are singletons. Trimming took 0 bases from V and 4 from J, leaving 18 bases between them. The CDR3 is made up of 17 amino acids. Germline V gives CDR1 MGHRA, CDR2 YSYEKL. The origin of this receptor is a woman in her sixties or seventies with acute or convalescent COVID-19. The sample was peripheral blood. This rearrangement joins TRBV4-1 to TRBJ1-1; D is unresolved. The DNA for the CDR3 is TGCGCCAGCAGCCAAGATCCTCGAGAAAAAAGAATCACTGAAGCTTTCTTT. Translation gives CASSQDPREKRITEAFF.